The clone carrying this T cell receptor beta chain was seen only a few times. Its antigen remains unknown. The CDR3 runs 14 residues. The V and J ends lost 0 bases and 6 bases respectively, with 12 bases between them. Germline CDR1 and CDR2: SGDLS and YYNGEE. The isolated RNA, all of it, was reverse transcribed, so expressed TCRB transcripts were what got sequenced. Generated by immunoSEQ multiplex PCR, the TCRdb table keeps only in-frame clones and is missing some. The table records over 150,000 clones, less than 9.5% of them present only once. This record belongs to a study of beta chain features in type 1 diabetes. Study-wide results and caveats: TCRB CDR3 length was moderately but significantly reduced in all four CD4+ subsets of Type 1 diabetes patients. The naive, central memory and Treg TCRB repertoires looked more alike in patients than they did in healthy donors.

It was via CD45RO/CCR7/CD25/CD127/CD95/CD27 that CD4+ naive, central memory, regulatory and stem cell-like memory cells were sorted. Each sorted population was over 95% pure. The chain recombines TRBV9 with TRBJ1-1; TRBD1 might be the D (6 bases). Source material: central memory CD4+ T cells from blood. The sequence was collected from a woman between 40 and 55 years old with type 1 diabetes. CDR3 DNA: TGTGCCAGCAGCGTAGTACAGGGTTACGCTGAAGCTTTCTTT. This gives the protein CASSVVQGYAEAFF.